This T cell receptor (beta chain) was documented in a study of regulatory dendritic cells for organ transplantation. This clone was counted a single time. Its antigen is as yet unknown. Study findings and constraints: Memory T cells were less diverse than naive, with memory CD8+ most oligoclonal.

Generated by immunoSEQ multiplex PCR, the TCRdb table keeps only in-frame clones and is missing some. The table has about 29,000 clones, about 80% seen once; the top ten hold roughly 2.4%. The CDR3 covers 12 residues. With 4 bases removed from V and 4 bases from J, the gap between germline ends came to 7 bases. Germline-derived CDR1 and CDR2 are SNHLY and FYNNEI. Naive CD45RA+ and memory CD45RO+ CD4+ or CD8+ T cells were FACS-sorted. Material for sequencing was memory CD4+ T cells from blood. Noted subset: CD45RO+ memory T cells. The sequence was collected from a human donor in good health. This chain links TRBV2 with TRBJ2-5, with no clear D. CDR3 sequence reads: CASSAELETQYF. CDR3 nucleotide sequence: TGTGCCAGCAGTGCCGAGTTAGAGACCCAGTACTTC.